This is a list of T cell receptor beta chains from one sample in a study of T-cell reconstitution after alpha-beta-depleted transplantation in children. MiXCR, run by TCRdb on the PCR reads, gives a single entry per CDR3 protein. The sample gives about 240,000 distinct CDR3 sequences, more than 20% of which show up once; around 2.5% is in the top ten. Sequenced here: PBMCs, sampled before TCRalphabeta/CD19-depleted stem cell transplant. These receptors were obtained from a girl aged 2-10 years with Fanconi anemia, due to receive a stem cell transplant. CDR3s include the opening cysteine and the closing phenylalanine or tryptophan. The D gene is left open where the match is weak. Clone size is stated in some rows and not others, as once, few, many or a class when expanded.

TGTGCCAGCAGCAAAACGGAGAGCTCCTATAATTCACCCCTCCACTTT CASSKTESSYNSPLHF TRBV21-1 few TRBJ1-6 -
TGCAGTGCTAGAGATCGTCAGGCACCAGGTTCACCCCTCCACTTT CSARDRQAPGSPLHF TRBV20-1 - TRBJ1-6 -
TGTGCCTGGGGATGGACAGGGAGGGGAGAGACCCAGTACTTC CAWGWTGRGETQYF TRBV30 few TRBJ2-5 -
TGTGCCAGCAGCTTAGCTTGGAGCTCCTACAATGAGCAGTTCTTC CASSLAWSSYNEQFF TRBV7-2 many TRBJ2-1 -
TGTGCCAGCAGTTTGACTCCTCGGGAGACCCAGTACTTC CASSLTPRETQYF TRBV12-3/TRBV12-4 - TRBJ2-5 -
TGTGCCAGCAGCTTTGAAAGCCCAGATACGCAGTATTTT CASSFESPDTQYF TRBV5-6 - TRBJ2-3 -
TGTGCCAGCAGCCGCGACAGGGGAAGTGGCTACACCTTC CASSRDRGSGYTF TRBV7-3 - TRBJ1-2 TRBD1
TGCAGGCCATGGGCTAGCGGGGACAATGAGCAGTTCTTC CRPWASGDNEQFF TRBV20-1 - TRBJ2-1 TRBD2
TGCGCCAGCAGAATCCAGCAGCACTACGAGCAGTACTTC CASRIQQHYEQYF TRBV5-1 few TRBJ2-7 -
TGTGCCAGCAGCTTAGGATGGAGCGGGGAGCTGTTTTTT CASSLGWSGELFF TRBV7-2 many TRBJ2-2 -
TGCGCCAGCAGGGGGGCAGGCCCCTTTCAAGAGACCCAGTACTTC CASRGAGPFQETQYF TRBV5-1 - TRBJ2-5 -
TGCAGTGCTCTCCGGGACTCGACCTACAATGAGCAGTTCTTC CSALRDSTYNEQFF TRBV20-1 few TRBJ2-1 -
TGCGCCAGCAGCGAGAAGACAGGGAGCTATGGCTACACCTTC CASSEKTGSYGYTF TRBV5-1 few TRBJ1-2 TRBD1
TGCAGCCCGAGGTGGGGGGAGACCCAGTACTTC CSPRWGETQYF TRBV29-1 - TRBJ2-5 -
TGTGCCAGCAGTGGGCGACCGGAAGGGTACTCTGGGGCCAACGTCCTGACTTTC CASSGRPEGYSGANVLTF TRBV28 few TRBJ2-6 -
TGCAGTGCAACCGGAACGTTACAGCTTAACACCGGGGAGCTGTTTTTT CSATGTLQLNTGELFF TRBV20-1 many TRBJ2-2 -
TGCAGTGCTATCGGGGGTTACAATGAGCAGTTCTTC CSAIGGYNEQFF TRBV20-1 - TRBJ2-1 -
TGTGCCAGCAGCCAAGATTCTAGCGGGGGACTCTACGAGCAGTACTTC CASSQDSSGGLYEQYF TRBV4-2 - TRBJ2-7 TRBD2
TGCAGTGCTAGAAGGCAGCGGACTTACACAGATACGCAGTATTTT CSARRQRTYTDTQYF TRBV20-1 - TRBJ2-3 -
TGCAGTGCCCGCCCCAGGGTGAGGTACGAGCAGTACTTC CSARPRVRYEQYF TRBV20-1 - TRBJ2-7 -
TGCAGCGTGGGGACGAAGAACTATGGCTACACCTTC CSVGTKNYGYTF TRBV29-1 many TRBJ1-2 -
TGTGCCAGCAGTTCCAGGGTCTACGAGCAGTACTTC CASSSRVYEQYF TRBV12-3/TRBV12-4 many TRBJ2-7 -
TGCAGTGCCAACCCATCCTACAATGAGCAGTTCTTC CSANPSYNEQFF TRBV20-1 many TRBJ2-1 -
TGTGCCAGCAGCAAAACCAAGAAAGGGGGACGGGGACAAGACGAGCAGTACTTC CASSKTKKGGRGQDEQYF TRBV21-1 - TRBJ2-7 -
TGTGCCATCAGTGAGTTCCCTCAAGAGACCCAGTACTTC CAISEFPQETQYF TRBV10-3 many TRBJ2-5 -
TGTGCCAGCTCACCACAGGGTTCCGTCCCCTCTGGGGCCAACGTCCTGACTTTC CASSPQGSVPSGANVLTF TRBV18 - TRBJ2-6 -
TGCAGTGCTAGAGATGGGCGGGTTGGATATGGCTACACCTTC CSARDGRVGYGYTF TRBV20-1 many TRBJ1-2 -
TGCAGCGTCACAAATGAGCAGTTCTTC CSVTNEQFF TRBV29-1 many TRBJ2-1 -
TGTGCCACCAAGGGCAGTGGCAGGGAGACCCAGTACTTC CATKGSGRETQYF TRBV28 few TRBJ2-5 -
TGCAGCGTTGATGGTGTGCGGGGACAGGGGCTCTACGAGCAGTACTTC CSVDGVRGQGLYEQYF TRBV29-1 many TRBJ2-7 TRBD1
TGTGCCAGCAGTGACAGGGGGACAAGGGGCGGCTCCTACGAGCAGTACTTC CASSDRGTRGGSYEQYF TRBV12-3/TRBV12-4 few TRBJ2-7 TRBD1
TGTGCCAGCAGTTTTGGGGTGGGGGCAGCCTACAATGAGCAGTTCTTC CASSFGVGAAYNEQFF TRBV12-3/TRBV12-4 few TRBJ2-1 -
TGTGCCAGCAGCCAGTCCGGGAGTTCGACTCAAGAGACCCAGTACTTC CASSQSGSSTQETQYF TRBV4-2 many TRBJ2-5 -
TGTGCCAGCTCACCATCGACGGGGGATCAGCCCCAGCATTTT CASSPSTGDQPQHF TRBV18 - TRBJ1-5 -
TGCAGGGGAGACGGGTTGAACACTGAAGCTTTCTTT CRGDGLNTEAFF TRBV29-1 many TRBJ1-1 -